The present TCR beta chain was sequenced within a study of T cells expressing NK-cell markers (dated by TCRdb to about 2020). Context from the whole study: Three sorted T-cell subsets (CD3+CD56+NKG2C+, CD3+CD56+NKG2C- and CD3+CD56-NKG2C+) from under 10 donors had their TCR beta-chain repertoires profiled. The libraries were sequenced on Illumina HiSeq 2000/2500, MiSeq or NextSeq, producing 2 x 150 bp reads. The eight sequenced donors were randomly selected healthy volunteers, three men and five women. Of the eight sequenced donors, seven were found to be HCMV-seropositive and one was found to be HCMV-seronegative. Results the study describes overall, beyond this receptor: In more than five donors, the dominant CD3+CD56+NKG2C+ clonotypes were found to rank among the top 10 CD8+ clonotypes and to make up about 1.0-7.0% of CD8+ T cells. Those dominant clonotypes were again the most abundant among CD3+CD56-NKG2C+ cells in a few donors, at roughly 25-60.1%. Whether the expanded NKG2C-expressing T cell clones were specific for HCMV antigens was left unclear.

For this clonotype: Its antigen is still unknown.

To determine HCMV serostatus, a commercial ELISA kit was used to detect HCMV-specific IgG in serum. Ficoll density gradient centrifugation was used to isolate peripheral blood mononuclear cells from blood. The data were produced on an Illumina HiSeq 2000. 5'RACE template switching, by which a universal primer site and unique molecular identifiers were added, was used to make TCR beta cDNA libraries. Synthesis of cDNA was primed from the TCR beta constant segment and was followed by two consecutive PCR amplification steps. On the study's bioinformatics: MIGEC was used to demultiplex reads and group reads by UMI, and MiTCR was used to assemble and quantify clonotypes. Only TCR cDNA sequences supported by at least two reads were kept to exclude erroneous sequences. The tcR package was used for downstream repertoire analysis, with clonotypes matched between fractions based on CDR3 nucleotide sequence plus V segment. VDJmatch was used to annotate antigen specificity against VDJdb, with one amino acid substitution in CDR3 permitted. TCRdb reprocessed the reads and assigns one entry to each CDR3 protein sequence, leaving out DNA. V and J calls and clone size were set by TCRdb, not the authors. The sample's table lists a count of about 170,000 distinct CDR3 sequences. The ten largest clones add up to 20% to 25% of the sample.

The CDR3 goes from the cysteine to the phenylalanine over 15 residues. Nucleotide data are not available. The germline V gene supplies CDR1 SGHTA and CDR2 FQGTGA. This chain is built from TRBV7-3 and TRBJ2-2; TCRdb designates TRBD1, a call that cannot be tested without DNA. Sequences were obtained from blood T cells: a sorted CD56 or NKG2C T cell subset, CD4+ or CD8+ T cells, or bulk PBMC T cells (not recorded which). This TCR was sampled from a man aged 18-70 years in good health. The encoded CDR3 is CASSPMGQGTGELFF.